This T cell receptor beta chain is from a study of T cell repertoires in cytomegalovirus infection. For the study at large: It can be stated that public TCR beta signatures indicated CMV infection as well as a matching HLA type. Findings and limits, study-wide: The response measured ex vivo was dominated by TCR beta clonotypes (HLA-C-restricted and CMV-specific).

The table lists this clonotype with many counts. What it binds is not known. TCRdb re-analysed the reads in MiXCR, keeping a single row per CDR3 protein. The table shows about 260,000 distinct CDR3 sequences, with 12% to 15% occurring only once. The receptor was derived from a human donor in good health (CMV status not recorded). Some clones in this sample may be carry-over from other donors' samples. Specimen: PBMCs.

CDR3 loop: CASSLGVAGANTGELFF. CDR3 sequence (DNA): TGTGCCAGCAGCTTAGGAGTAGCGGGGGCGAACACCGGGGAGCTGTTTTTT. The rearrangement uses TRBV7-3 and TRBJ2-2, with 9 bases identical to TRBD2. J lost 0 bases, V lost 2 bases, and 4 bases had no gene match. CDR3 length equals 17 residues. The germline gives CDR1 SGHTA, CDR2 FQGTGA.